Sequencing of this T cell receptor (beta chain) was carried out in a study of cytomegalovirus exposure and HLA in healthy donors. The V gene end was trimmed by 0 bases and the J gene end by 4 bases; junction bases not matched to a gene: 9. CDR3 length equals 17 residues. Germline V gives CDR1 LGHNA, CDR2 YSLEER. About this clone itself: Its antigen is as yet unknown.

Both 60 Vbeta primers and 13 Jbeta primers went into the PCR. Generated by immunoSEQ multiplex PCR, the TCRdb table keeps only in-frame clones and is missing some. The sample includes 100,000 or so clones, 60% to 75% of them seen just once. Findings and caveats of the study: A later analysis by the authors found several of the most significant clusters apparently linked to common viral pathogens.

The sequenced sample consisted of PBMCs. The chain carries TRBV4-3 and TRBJ2-1; 7 positions match TRBD1. This clonotype originated in a middle-aged woman in good health and CMV-seronegative. CDR3: CASSQEPPGQLYNEQFF. The CDR3 coding sequence is TGCGCCAGCAGCCAAGAACCCCCGGGACAGCTATACAATGAGCAGTTCTTC.